The 2 T cell receptor beta chains given below trace back to one sample, sequenced in a study of T cells in Graves' hyperthyroidism and ophthalmopathy. It was RNA transcripts that yielded the amplified TCR beta CDR3 regions. First-round RT-PCR of the TCR CDR3 relied on the HTBI primer set. TCRdb redid the calling of the multiplex PCR reads with MiXCR, one entry per CDR3 protein. The data hold roughly 750,000 distinct CDR3 sequences, with less than 20% observed a single time. Input material: blood. Receptors were obtained from a man younger than 35 with Graves' hyperthyroidism.

This clonotype was observed a few times. V gene TRBV27 combines with J gene TRBJ2-3; D not resolved. Germline loops: CDR1 MNHEY, CDR2 SMNVEV (reference sequence). Trimming removed 6 bases at V and 3 bases at J, with 25 bases between. The CDR3 has 18 residues. CDR3 DNA sequence: TGTGCCAGCAGCCCGCTCCTAGGCCCAGCCGGCCAAACAGATACGCAGTATTTT. Translating it yields CASSPLLGPAGQTDTQYF.

The genes are TRBV19 and TRBJ2-5, with D possibly being TRBD1 (6 bases). This CDR3 has 17 residues. V shed 5 bases and J shed 5 bases, with 24 bases lying between them. Germline V gives CDR1 LNHDA, CDR2 SQIVND (reference sequence). The CDR3 region is CASSVTRGIRQWETQYF. CDR3 in DNA: TGTGCCAGTAGTGTGACCAGGGGTATAAGACAATGGGAGACCCAGTACTTC.